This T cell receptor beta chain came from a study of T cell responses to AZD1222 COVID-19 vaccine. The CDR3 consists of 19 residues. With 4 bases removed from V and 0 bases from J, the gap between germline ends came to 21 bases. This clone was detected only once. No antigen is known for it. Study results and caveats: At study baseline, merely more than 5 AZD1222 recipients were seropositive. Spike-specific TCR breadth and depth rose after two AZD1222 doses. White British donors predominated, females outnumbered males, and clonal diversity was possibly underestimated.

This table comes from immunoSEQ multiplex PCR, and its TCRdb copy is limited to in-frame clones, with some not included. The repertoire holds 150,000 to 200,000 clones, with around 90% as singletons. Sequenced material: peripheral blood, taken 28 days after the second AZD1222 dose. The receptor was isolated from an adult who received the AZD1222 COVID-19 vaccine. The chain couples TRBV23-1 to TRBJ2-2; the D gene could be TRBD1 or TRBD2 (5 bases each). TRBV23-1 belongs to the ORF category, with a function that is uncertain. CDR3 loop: CASSPPLPIRDANTGELFF. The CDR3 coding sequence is TGCGCCAGCAGTCCCCCCCTCCCAATCCGGGACGCGAACACCGGGGAGCTGTTTTTT.